Following are 31 T cell receptor beta chains from one sample sequenced in a study of T cell clusters in autoimmune cytopenias. TRB amplification used 250 ng of peripheral blood genomic DNA. One tube held mixed TRB-A and TRB-B primer pools for touch-down PCR. From its re-call of the multiplex PCR reads, TCRdb lists each CDR3 protein once, without DNA. The table lists roughly 5,800 distinct CDR3 sequences. These data were likewise used in another study, on T cell repertoires in aging, cancer and after chemotherapy.

Sequencing used peripheral blood. The source of these receptors is a human donor in good health.

This chain connects TRBV12-3 or TRBV12-4 to TRBJ2-1; with no DNA, the TCRdb D assignment of TRBD1 cannot be verified. CDR3 length: 16 residues. The CDR3 region is CASSYHRDRGEGPEFF.

This clonotype is deemed medium-sized (0.01 to 0.1%) by its frequency. This chain links TRBV6-1 with TRBJ2-3. This CDR3 comprises 15 residues. CDR1 MNHNS and CDR2 SASEGT come from the germline V gene. The CDR3 protein is CASSEAVSSLHTQYF.

The chain carries TRBV24-1 and TRBJ2-7; the D call from TCRdb, TRBD2, cannot be confirmed without DNA. Per the germline V gene, CDR1 is KGHDR and CDR2 is SFDVKD. The CDR3 totals 15 residues. The chain's CDR3 is CATPAGRGLDYEQYF.

This clonotype counts as medium-sized by frequency. The rearrangement uses TRBV19 and TRBJ2-5; the TCRdb call, TRBD1, lacks DNA for checking. The germline CDR1 and CDR2 sequences are LNHDA and SQIVND (reference sequence). The CDR3 contains 15 residues. The CDR3 loop reads CASSIGGGVQETQYF.

Frequency places this clonotype as medium-sized (0.01 to 0.1%). The CDR3 here is CSARTEKNIQYF. The chain carries TRBV29-1 and TRBJ2-4; TCRdb's assignment of TRBD1 cannot be checked, as there is no DNA. Germline assignment: CDR1 SQVTM and CDR2 ANQGSEA. The CDR3 has 12 residues.

Measured by frequency, this clonotype is medium-sized (0.01 to 0.1%). This chain joins TRBV11-2 and TRBJ2-2; there is no DNA to check the TCRdb D call of TRBD1. The CDR3 extends over 15 amino acids. From germline, CDR1 is SGHAT and CDR2 FQNNGV. The CDR3 sequence is CASSLVTGLTGELFF.

This clonotype shows up as medium-sized by frequency. This rearrangement joins TRBV19 to TRBJ1-6. Per the germline V gene, CDR1 is LNHDA and CDR2 is SQIVND (reference sequence). This CDR3 has 15 amino acids. The CDR3 sequence: CASSLSAGSNSPLHF.

This chain joins TRBV4-2 and TRBJ1-2; without DNA, the TCRdb call of TRBD1 cannot be checked. The V gene's germline CDR1 is LGHNA and CDR2 YNFKEQ. The CDR3 runs 13 residues. This chain's CDR3 is CASSLGRTDGYTF.

This clonotype shows up as medium-sized (0.01 to 0.1%) by frequency. This chain links TRBV6-2 or TRBV6-3 with TRBJ2-2; as DNA is missing, the TRBD1 call by TCRdb cannot be tested. Germline assignment: CDR1 MNHEY and CDR2 SVGEGT. There are 16 residues in the CDR3. The CDR3 here is CASRLDRGSNTGELFF.

This rearrangement joins TRBV5-1 to TRBJ2-7; as DNA is missing, the TRBD1 call by TCRdb cannot be tested. Germline V CDR1 and CDR2: SGHRS, YFSETQ. The CDR3 contains 13 residues. The CDR3 protein is CASGTGSTYEQYF.

This clonotype is medium-sized by frequency. This chain links TRBV29-1 with TRBJ1-1; TCRdb designates TRBD1, a call that cannot be tested without DNA. The CDR3 extends over 13 amino acids. Germline lookup yields CDR1 SQVTM and CDR2 ANQGSEA. The CDR3 region is CSVEGTGGMGAFF.

The chain is built from TRBV21-1 and TRBJ2-3; TCRdb's assignment of TRBD2 cannot be checked, as there is no DNA. TRBV21-1 is given as a pseudogene. The CDR3 runs 17 residues. CDR3 sequence: CASSIKTSGGAGDTQYF.

The chain is built from TRBV20-1 and TRBJ2-1; TCRdb's D call of TRBD2 is untestable without DNA. CDR1 and CDR2 from the germline V gene are DFQATT and SNEGSKA (reference sequence). The CDR3 is 14 amino acids. CDR3 sequence reads: CSALTSGTHNEQFF.

The gene calls are TRBV12-3 or TRBV12-4 and TRBJ1-2. The CDR3 is 12 residues long. The chain's CDR3 is CASSSGDLGYTF.

V usage is TRBV6-2 or TRBV6-3 and J usage is TRBJ2-3; with no DNA, the TCRdb D assignment of TRBD2 cannot be verified. CDR1 and CDR2 (germline): MNHEY, SVGEGT. The CDR3 runs to 15 residues. The CDR3 spells CASSFGTRRTDTQYF.

Its frequency marks this clonotype as medium-sized. This chain uses TRBV12-3 or TRBV12-4 with TRBJ2-5; TCRdb returns TRBD2, unconfirmable since there is no DNA. This CDR3 comprises 15 residues. CDR3 sequence: CASSAGTSGTGTQYF.

Frequency places this clonotype as large. The genes are TRBV29-1 and TRBJ1-4. Germline CDR1 reads SQVTM; CDR2 reads ANQGSEA. The length of the CDR3 is 11 residues. The CDR3 loop reads CSVGEGEKLFF.

Judged by frequency, this clonotype is medium-sized. The CDR3 protein is CASSQEYLSGELFF. This chain connects TRBV4-3 to TRBJ2-2. The CDR3 sequence is 14 residues long. Per the germline V gene, CDR1 is LGHNA and CDR2 is YSLEER.

Judged by frequency, this clonotype is medium-sized (0.01 to 0.1%). The rearrangement joins TRBV6-2 or TRBV6-3 to TRBJ2-3; TCRdb gives TRBD2 as the D gene, but with no DNA this cannot be confirmed. CDR3 length: 19 amino acids. Germline V gene sequence: CDR1 MNHEY, CDR2 SVGEGT. CDR3 loop: CASSYSFGTSGGKTDTQYF.

The V and J genes are TRBV7-9 and TRBJ1-4; without DNA, the TCRdb call of TRBD1 cannot be checked. The germline gives CDR1 SEHNR, CDR2 FQNEAQ (reference sequence). This CDR3 has 16 residues. CDR3 region: CASSLVSGSTNEKLFF.

The chain has TRBV7-6 and TRBJ2-7. This CDR3 is built from 16 residues. Germline assignment: CDR1 SGHVS and CDR2 FNYEAQ. The CDR3 spells CASSLEAGGSYYEQYF.

The chain has TRBV19 and TRBJ1-1. This CDR3 has 13 amino acids. Germline V lookup: CDR1 LNHDA, CDR2 SQIVND (reference sequence). The CDR3 reads CASSIVVADRAFF.

The J gene is TRBJ1-5, the V gene TRBV6-1. Per germline, CDR1 MNHNS and CDR2 SASEGT. The CDR3 sequence is 14 residues long. The CDR3 reads CASSPAGGGQPQHF.

V usage is TRBV5-1 and J usage is TRBJ1-1; with no DNA, the TCRdb D assignment of TRBD1 cannot be verified. CDR1 SGHRS and CDR2 YFSETQ come from the germline V gene. This CDR3 comprises 16 residues. Here the CDR3 reads CASSLVAGWGDTEAFF.

This clonotype ranks as medium-sized in terms of frequency. CDR3 amino acids: CASSRGTEVNYGYTF. V is TRBV6-5 and J is TRBJ1-2; TCRdb outputs TRBD1, but without DNA this stays unchecked. CDR1 and CDR2 (germline): MNHEY, SVGAGI. The CDR3 totals 15 residues.

Frequency places this clonotype as medium-sized (0.01 to 0.1%). V and J are TRBV6-1 and TRBJ2-2. From germline, CDR1 is MNHNS and CDR2 SASEGT. This CDR3 spans 15 amino acids. The CDR3 spells CASSDINTYTGELFF.

This clonotype is called medium-sized based on its frequency. The V gene is TRBV6-5, the J gene TRBJ1-5; the TRBD1 assignment by TCRdb is unverifiable without DNA. CDR1 and CDR2 from the germline V gene are MNHEY and SVGAGI. The CDR3 is 15 residues long. The chain's CDR3 is CASTSRGAGNQPQHF.

This clonotype is deemed medium-sized by its frequency. The chain joins TRBV5-4 to TRBJ2-7; no DNA is available, so the TRBD1 call from TCRdb remains unchecked. This CDR3 region has 14 residues. Germline CDR1 is SGHNT and CDR2 is YYREEE (reference sequence). The CDR3: CASSSYRGLGEQYF. Together with reference TRBV5-4 and TRBJ2-7, the CDR3 gives the full variable domain: ETGVTQSPTHLIKTRGQQVTLRCSSQSGHNTVSWYQQALGQGPQFIFQYYREEENGRGNFPPRFSGLQFPNYSSELNVNALELDDSALYLCASSSYRGLGEQYFGPGTRLTVT.

This clonotype is classed as medium-sized by frequency. The chain combines TRBV12-3 or TRBV12-4 with TRBJ2-6. The CDR3 length is 14 residues. CDR3 sequence: CASSPLSGANVLTF.

The chain uses TRBV12-3 or TRBV12-4 and TRBJ2-7; the TRBD1 assignment by TCRdb is unverifiable without DNA. This CDR3 spans 14 amino acids. This CDR3 reads CASSTGTGAYEQYF.

This clonotype is deemed medium-sized (0.01 to 0.1%) by its frequency. The V call is TRBV18, the J call TRBJ2-7; TCRdb's D call, TRBD1, is unchecked because there is no DNA. Per the germline V gene, CDR1 is KGHSH and CDR2 is LQKENI. The CDR3 is 14 amino acids. CDR3 loop: CASSPSSGAYEQYF.